Listed here are 3 T cell receptor beta chains from one sample, sequenced in a study of cytomegalovirus exposure and HLA in healthy donors. Researchers ran the PCR with 60 Vbeta and 13 Jbeta primers. Here immunoSEQ multiplex PCR was the method, and the copy in TCRdb shows in-frame clones only, minus some. The sample consists of approximately 200,000 clones, roughly 85% of them appearing once. The source material was PBMCs. These receptors were collected from a woman in her forties or fifties in good health and CMV-seronegative.

CDR3: CANQKAAYEQYF. The DNA for the CDR3 is TGTGCCAACCAGAAGGCGGCATACGAGCAGTACTTC. V usage is TRBV6-5 and J usage is TRBJ2-7; D call uncertain. With 10 bases removed from V and 4 bases from J, the gap between germline ends came to 14 bases. The CDR3 is 12 residues long. Germline CDR1 is MNHEY and CDR2 is SVGAGI.

The chain recombines TRBV30 with TRBJ1-6; 8 nucleotides agree with TRBD1. Germline V gives CDR1 GTSNPN, CDR2 SVGIG (reference sequence). The CDR3 loop spans 16 amino acids. V lost 8 bases, J lost 7 bases, and 16 bases stayed unmatched. The CDR3 spells CAGYPGQANFNSPLHF. CDR3 sequence (DNA): TGTGCCGGGTATCCGGGACAGGCAAATTTCAATTCACCCCTCCACTTT.

This chain's CDR3 is CASSHQGIRPGNTIYF. DNA of the CDR3: TGTGCCAGCAGTCATCAGGGGATACGGCCTGGAAACACCATATATTTT. V gene TRBV25-1 combines with J gene TRBJ1-3; maybe TRBD1 (6 bases). In germline, CDR1 is MGHDK, CDR2 SYGVNS. V was clipped by 5 bases and J by 2 bases, with 16 bases between them. This CDR3 is built from 16 residues.